The source of this T cell receptor (beta chain) is a study of blood T cell repertoires in COVID-19. Overall study: T cells, B-cell-depleted T cells, or PBMCs provided the cDNA or gDNA that served as material.

Methods used by the authors: Reference gene primers were amplified, and this amplification served to estimate nucleated cell counts. Sequencing was performed with immunoSEQ multiplex PCR; in TCRdb, only in-frame clones are kept and a portion is missing. For V, J and clone size, that table is used; D and trimming come from the DNA. The sample has some 94,000 clones, approximately 90% seen once. Germline CDR1 and CDR2: GTSNPN and SVGIG (reference sequence). V was trimmed by 0 bases and J by 6 bases, leaving 12 bases between them. There are 14 residues in the CDR3. Seattle's cohort entered during active infection and was followed longitudinally.

The specimen was peripheral blood. The TCR sequence derives from a woman aged 55-70 years with COVID-19, enrolled during active disease. This sequence joins TRBV30 and TRBJ1-3; tentative D call: TRBD1 (6 bases). CDR3 sequence: CAWSVLQGENTIYF. DNA for the CDR3: TGTGCCTGGAGTGTACTACAGGGTGAAAACACCATATATTTT.